The 16 T cell receptor beta chains given below trace back to one sample, sequenced in a study of cytomegalovirus exposure and HLA in healthy donors. PCR used 60 Vbeta primers and 13 Jbeta primers. The assay was immunoSEQ multiplex PCR, and TCRdb's table has in-frame clones only and misses some. The sample contains 60,000 to 70,000 clones, around 77% of which appear only once. Input material: PBMCs. These receptors came from a young woman in good health and CMV-seronegative.

This clone appeared once. This chain uses TRBV4-3 with TRBJ1-1; D may be TRBD1 (5 bases). The V end was cut by 1 base, the J end by 0 bases, with 24 bases between. CDR3 length: 20 amino acids. Germline lookup yields CDR1 LGHNA and CDR2 YSLEER. CDR3 sequence (DNA): TGCGCCAGCAGCCAAGGGTATCGTATAGGGGCCCGGGGGATGAACACTGAAGCTTTCTTT. Its protein is CASSQGYRIGARGMNTEAFF.

The gene calls are TRBV30 and TRBJ2-7, with D perhaps matching TRBD1 (6 bases). This CDR3 is 13 amino acids long. The ends were cut back, 2 bases at V and 5 bases at J, with 13 bases in the middle. Germline values: CDR1 GTSNPN, CDR2 SVGIG (reference sequence). CDR3 nucleotides: TGTGCCTGGAGTACACTGCAGGGGAACGAGCAGTACTTC. As protein: CAWSTLQGNEQYF.

The chain recombines TRBV4-3 with TRBJ2-4; 8 bases fit TRBD2. CDR3 length: 16 residues. Trimming removed 0 bases from V and 4 bases from J; junction bases left unmatched: 5. Germline V gene sequence: CDR1 LGHNA, CDR2 YSLEER. The CDR3 spells CASSQDLAGAKNIQYF. The CDR3 bases are TGCGCCAGCAGCCAAGATCTAGCGGGCGCTAAAAACATTCAGTACTTC.

This clone showed up just a few times. This rearrangement joins TRBV29-1 to TRBJ2-1; TRBD1 aligns across 7 bases. CDR3 length equals 11 residues. The germline CDR1 and CDR2 sequences are SQVTM and ANQGSEA. Trimming removed 5 bases from V and 6 bases from J; junction bases left unmatched: 1. CDR3 in amino acids: CSVYRGNEQFF. CDR3 DNA sequence: TGCAGCGTTTACAGGGGCAATGAGCAGTTCTTC.

This rearrangement joins TRBV30 to TRBJ1-1, with no clear D. The CDR3 covers 11 residues. Trimming left V 1 base short and J 4 bases short, with 4 bases between. Germline-derived CDR1 and CDR2 are GTSNPN and SVGIG (reference sequence). CDR3 protein: CAWSDSTEAFF. The CDR3 nucleotides are TGTGCCTGGAGTGACAGCACTGAAGCTTTCTTT.

The chain has TRBV11-2 and TRBJ1-1; unclear D gene. There are 12 residues in the CDR3. Germline assignment: CDR1 SGHAT and CDR2 FQNNGV. Trimming removed 1 base at V and 3 bases at J, with 3 bases between. Here the CDR3 reads CASSLGHTEAFF. The CDR3 bases are TGTGCCAGCAGCTTAGGGCACACTGAAGCTTTCTTT.

This sequence joins TRBV5-1 and TRBJ2-5, with 7 bases lining up with TRBD1. Germline loops: CDR1 SGHRS, CDR2 YFSETQ. The trim removed 4 bases at V and 3 bases at J, leaving 6 bases unmatched. The CDR3 is made up of 14 amino acids. DNA for the CDR3: TGCGCCAGCAGCCCAGCCGGGACAGAAGAGACCCAGTACTTC. The encoded protein is CASSPAGTEETQYF.

This clone was counted between two and nine times. The chain links TRBV28 to TRBJ2-3, with 7 positions matching TRBD2. The CDR3 loop spans 15 amino acids. Per germline, CDR1 MDHEN and CDR2 SYDVKM. Losses at the gene ends were 7 bases for V and 10 bases for J; bases not matched to a gene: 17. The CDR3 loop is CASIQTNGPGGAQYF. In DNA, the CDR3 is TGTGCCAGCATTCAGACCAACGGACCGGGAGGCGCGCAGTATTTT.

The chain couples TRBV15 to TRBJ2-7, with 7 positions matching TRBD1. Germline lookup yields CDR1 LNHNV and CDR2 YYDKDF (reference sequence). The CDR3 has 16 amino acids. Germline trimming cut 5 bases from V and 4 bases from J; bases unmatched to any gene: 14. CDR3 bases: TGTGCCACCAGCCCACTTCCGGGACAGCAACTTTACGAGCAGTACTTC. It specifies CATSPLPGQQLYEQYF.

The J gene is TRBJ2-7, the V gene TRBV20-1; D unclear. Germline V gives CDR1 DFQATT, CDR2 SNEGSKA (reference sequence). With 6 bases removed from V and 4 bases from J, the gap between germline ends came to 10 bases. The CDR3 runs 11 residues. Here the CDR3 DNA reads TGCAGTGCCTTTCCAGGATACGAGCAGTACTTC. It yields the protein CSAFPGYEQYF.

J is TRBJ1-2 and V is TRBV5-1; maybe TRBD1 (6 bases). This CDR3 has 12 residues. V lost 5 bases and J lost 8, with 13 bases in between. The germline gives CDR1 SGHRS, CDR2 YFSETQ. CDR3 in amino acids: CASRHRDSGYTF. The DNA of the CDR3 is TGCGCCAGCAGACACAGGGATAGCGGCTACACCTTC. Based on the CDR3 plus reference TRBV5-1 and TRBJ1-2, the full variable domain is KAGVTQTPRYLIKTRGQQVTLSCSPISGHRSVSWYQQTPGQGLQFLFEYFSETQRNKGNFPGRFSGRQFSNSRSEMNVSTLELGDSALYLCASRHRDSGYTFGSGTRLTVV.

The V and J genes are TRBV6-5 and TRBJ1-5, with D possibly matching TRBD1 (5 bases). Trimming took off 2 bases at V and 4 bases at J, with 6 bases between the two ends. Germline CDR1 MNHEY, CDR2 SVGAGI. The CDR3 is 13 residues long. In DNA form, the CDR3 reads TGTGCCAGCAGTTACGGGACTAATCAGCCCCAGCATTTT. Translation: CASSYGTNQPQHF.

The rearrangement joins TRBV7-9 to TRBJ1-6; the D is unclear. This CDR3 is built from 15 residues. The germline V gene encodes CDR1 SEHNR and CDR2 FQNEAQ (reference sequence). The V end lost 1 base, the J end lost 8 bases, and 12 bases lay between the germline ends. As DNA, the CDR3 is TGTGCCAGCAGCTTAGGGGAGACAAAACATTCACCCCTCCACTTT. Protein product: CASSLGETKHSPLHF. Full variable domain (remainder filled in from reference TRBV7-9 and TRBJ1-6): DTGVSQNPRHKITKRGQNVTFRCDPISEHNRLYWYRQTLGQGPEFLTYFQNEAQLEKSRLLSDRFSAERPKGSFSTLEIQRTEQGDSAMYLCASSLGETKHSPLHFGNGTRLTVT.

The DNA for the CDR3 is TGTGCCAGCACTTCGGGACAGCAAAATTCACCCCTCCACTTT. Protein product: CASTSGQQNSPLHF. This chain joins TRBV7-9 and TRBJ1-6; TRBD1 matches 7 bases. The CDR3 is 14 residues long. V was clipped by 7 bases and J by 7 bases; unmatched bases: 7. The germline V gene encodes CDR1 SEHNR and CDR2 FQNEAQ (reference sequence).

The V gene is TRBV10-1, the J gene TRBJ2-1, with 7 nucleotides matching TRBD2. The CDR3 is 14 residues long. V trimming: 7 bases; J trimming: 9 bases; junction bases outside the gene matches: 12. In germline, CDR1 is WNHNN, CDR2 SYGVQD (reference sequence). The CDR3 reads CASTKGGSFSEQFF. The DNA for the CDR3 is TGCGCCAGCACAAAAGGCGGGAGTTTTTCTGAGCAGTTCTTC.

The chain links TRBV7-2 to TRBJ1-1; D may be TRBD1 (6 bases). The V end was cut by 1 base, the J end by 4 bases, with 16 bases between. Germline CDR1 SGHTA, CDR2 FQGNSA. This CDR3 region has 16 residues. The CDR3 is CASSLGGTTGSTEAFF. The CDR3 nucleotides read TGTGCCAGCAGCTTAGGGGGGACCACAGGGAGCACTGAAGCTTTCTTT.